These T cell receptor beta chains were read from a single sample in a study of blood T cell repertoires in COVID-19. This table comes from immunoSEQ multiplex PCR, and its TCRdb copy is limited to in-frame clones, with some not included. The sample lists some 110,000 clones; about 80% were seen once. The sample was peripheral blood. The origin of the receptors is a man between 65 and 85 years old with active or convalescent COVID-19. Both conserved end residues are part of each CDR3. Each record gives: J gene, V gene, clone size, D gene, CDR3 protein, CDR3 DNA. The D gene is left open where the match is weak. Where a row states a size, it is once, few, many or the class of an expanded clone; other rows omit it.

j_call: TRBJ2-5
v_call: TRBV7-3
clone_size: few
d_call: .
cdr3_aa: CASSLRGLETQYF
cdr3_nt: TGTGCCAGCAGCTTGAGAGGGTTGGAGACCCAGTACTTC

j_call: TRBJ2-1
v_call: TRBV6-4
clone_size: .
d_call: TRBD2
cdr3_aa: CASSTGTSGNNEQFF
cdr3_nt: TGTGCCAGCAGCACCGGGACTAGCGGAAACAATGAGCAGTTCTTC

j_call: TRBJ2-2
v_call: TRBV11-2
clone_size: .
d_call: TRBD1
cdr3_aa: CASSPRTGGRIGELFF
cdr3_nt: TGTGCCAGCAGCCCCCGGACAGGGGGCCGTATCGGGGAGCTGTTTTTT

j_call: TRBJ1-5
v_call: TRBV12-3/TRBV12-4
clone_size: few
d_call: TRBD1
cdr3_aa: CASTGDSNQPQHF
cdr3_nt: TGTGCCAGTACAGGGGACAGCAATCAGCCCCAGCATTTT

j_call: TRBJ1-4
v_call: TRBV10-2
clone_size: .
d_call: TRBD1
cdr3_aa: CASSEAGTGDEKLFF
cdr3_nt: TGCGCCAGCAGCGAAGCCGGGACAGGGGATGAAAAACTGTTTTTT

j_call: TRBJ2-5
v_call: TRBV5-1
clone_size: .
d_call: .
cdr3_aa: CASSLGSTQETQYF
cdr3_nt: TGCGCCAGCAGCTTGGGGTCCACTCAAGAGACCCAGTACTTC

j_call: TRBJ2-3
v_call: TRBV6-5
clone_size: .
d_call: .
cdr3_aa: CASTLGGSDTQYF
cdr3_nt: TGTGCCAGCACGCTCGGAGGGTCAGATACGCAGTATTTT

j_call: TRBJ2-7
v_call: TRBV11-2
clone_size: .
d_call: .
cdr3_aa: CASSLDGSSYEQYF
cdr3_nt: TGTGCCAGCAGCTTAGATGGGAGCTCCTACGAGCAGTACTTC

j_call: TRBJ1-6
v_call: TRBV2
clone_size: .
d_call: .
cdr3_aa: CASRGGPDLHF
cdr3_nt: TGTGCCAGCCGGGGGGGCCCCGATCTCCACTTT

j_call: TRBJ1-1
v_call: TRBV11-3
clone_size: .
d_call: .
cdr3_aa: CASSPGGPNTEAFF
cdr3_nt: TGTGCCAGCAGCCCGGGGGGTCCGAACACTGAAGCTTTCTTT

j_call: TRBJ1-4
v_call: TRBV18
clone_size: .
d_call: TRBD1
cdr3_aa: CASSDRGSDEKLFF
cdr3_nt: TGTGCCAGCTCGGACAGGGGCTCGGATGAAAAACTGTTTTTT